One and the same sample provided the 14 T cell receptor beta chains below, sequenced in a study of CD8+CD57+ T cells in acquired aplastic anemia. Profiling that covered TCR beta VDJ and CDR3 relied on genomic DNA as its template. From the reads, TCRdb called clonotypes with MiXCR, one entry per CDR3 protein. Here the sample spans fewer than 200,000 distinct CDR3 sequences, around 40% being singletons. The specimen sequenced was sorted CD4+, CD8+, or CD8+CD57+ T cells (not recorded which) from PBMCs. The receptors stem from a human donor in good health.

The chain joins TRBV20-1 to TRBJ1-2, with D possibly TRBD1 on 5 matching bases. Trimming stripped 5 bases from V and 3 bases from J, with 7 bases between. Germline V gene lookup returns CDR1 DFQATT and CDR2 SNEGSKA (reference sequence). The CDR3 consists of 11 residues. CDR3 residues: CSAVTDYGYTF. DNA for the CDR3: TGCAGTGCTGTGACAGACTATGGCTACACCTTC.

This clonotype was recorded many times. The CDR3 bases are TGTGCCAGCAGTTCCAGGAGGCAGAACACTGAAGCTTTCTTT. As protein: CASSSRRQNTEAFF. The gene calls are TRBV12-3 or TRBV12-4 and TRBJ1-1; D is unclear. V dropped 4 bases and J dropped 1 base, with 10 bases sitting between them. This CDR3 is built from 14 residues.

In its sample, this clonotype was seen many times. The rearrangement uses TRBV2 and TRBJ2-6, with D tentatively TRBD1 (6 bases). V lost 0 bases to trimming and J lost 0 bases, with 18 bases between them. The CDR3 contains 20 residues. Germline lookup yields CDR1 SNHLY and CDR2 FYNNEI. The CDR3 spells CASSEAPSGTFHSGANVLTF. CDR3 DNA: TGTGCCAGCAGTGAAGCTCCGTCCGGGACATTCCACTCTGGGGCCAACGTCCTGACTTTC. The entire variable domain, with the rest obtained from reference TRBV2 and TRBJ2-6, is as follows: EPEVTQTPSHQVTQMGQEVILRCVPISNHLYFYWYRQILGQKVEFLVSFYNNEISEKSEIFDDQFSVERPDGSNFTLKIRSTKLEDSAMYFCASSEAPSGTFHSGANVLTFGAGSRLTVL.

This clonotype was seen repeatedly, ten times or more. The rearrangement uses TRBV2 and TRBJ2-1, with D perhaps TRBD2 (7 bases). The germline gives CDR1 SNHLY, CDR2 FYNNEI. V was cut by 1 base and J by 4 bases, with 11 bases left in between. The CDR3 is 15 residues long. The CDR3 region is CASSEGGGNYNEQFF. Here the CDR3 DNA reads TGTGCCAGCAGTGAAGGGGGGGGCAATTACAATGAGCAGTTCTTC.

The rearrangement joins TRBV6-5 to TRBJ1-2; a weak D match, TRBD1 (5 bases). Trimming took off 2 bases at V and 8 bases at J, with 9 bases between the two ends. Germline V gene sequence: CDR1 MNHEY, CDR2 SVGAGI. The CDR3 consists of 12 residues. CDR3 nucleotides: TGTGCCAGCAGTTACCAGCAGGGAGGCTACACCTTC. Amino acid sequence: CASSYQQGGYTF.

V and J are TRBV7-8 and TRBJ1-3; D not resolved. The CDR3 consists of 12 residues. Trimming removed 3 bases at V and 7 bases at J, with 7 bases between. CDR1 and CDR2 (germline): SGHVS, FQNEAQ. This chain's CDR3 is CASSFQWNTIYF. The CDR3 DNA sequence: TGTGCCAGCAGCTTCCAGTGGAACACCATATATTTT.

To note about this clonotype: Lacking the conserved final phenylalanine or tryptophan, this CDR3 likely reflects a read error. The rearrangement links TRBV24-1 to TRBJ2-3; 9 nucleotides match TRBD1. CDR1 is KGHDR, CDR2 SFDVKD, per germline. This CDR3 contains 17 residues. V trimming: 4 bases; J trimming: 2 bases; junction bases outside the gene matches: 9. The CDR3 DNA is TGTGCCACCAGTGACCCACCGGGACAGGGAGACACAGATACGCAGTATTCT. It encodes CATSDPPGQGDTDTQYS.

Ten or more counts support this clonotype. V is TRBV2 and J is TRBJ2-1; 14 bases fit TRBD2. CDR3 size: 16 residues. The junction had 9 bases not matched to a gene; V was cut back by 4 bases and J by 10 bases. Per germline, CDR1 SNHLY and CDR2 FYNNEI. CDR3 region: CASSAGTSGGTTEQFF. For the CDR3, the DNA is TGTGCCAGCAGTGCCGGGACTAGCGGGGGTACCACCGAGCAGTTCTTC.

The sample holds many counts of this clonotype. CDR3 protein: CATSDRDFVTYNEQFF. The CDR3 region has the DNA TGTGCCACCAGTGACAGGGACTTTGTGACCTACAATGAGCAGTTCTTC. The rearrangement links TRBV24-1 to TRBJ2-1; tentatively, D is TRBD2 (6 bases). Germline CDR1 is KGHDR and CDR2 is SFDVKD. Trimming removed 4 bases from V and 2 bases from J, with 14 bases in between. The CDR3 is 16 residues long.

The table lists this clonotype with many counts. The chain joins TRBV20-1 to TRBJ2-1; D is uncertain. The CDR3 consists of 12 residues. The germline V gene encodes CDR1 DFQATT and CDR2 SNEGSKA (reference sequence). Trimming took off 2 bases at V and 3 bases at J, with 5 bases between the two ends. The CDR3 here is CSARSVYNEQFF. CDR3 DNA sequence: TGCAGTGCTAGATCAGTCTACAATGAGCAGTTCTTC.

Notes on this clonotype: Given the absence of the conserved phenylalanine or tryptophan at the CDR3 end, a read error is likely. No DNA is shown, since the ends of the CDR3 on it are uncertain; the CDR3 is the one TCRdb lists. V and J are TRBV19 and TRBJ1-5; TRBD1, as called in the table, went unchecked against the DNA. 15 amino acids form the CDR3, both terminal residues included. The germline V gene encodes CDR1 LNHDA and CDR2 SQIVND (reference sequence). The CDR3 loop reads CASGRGSYSNQPQQD.

This chain links TRBV29-1 with TRBJ1-2; D gene uncertain. Germline V gene lookup returns CDR1 SQVTM and CDR2 ANQGSEA. The CDR3 length is 14 residues. The V end lost 0 bases, the J end lost 2 bases, and 10 bases lay between the germline ends. The CDR3 DNA follows: TGCAGCGTTGAAGATCCGGGCATAAACTATGGCTACACCTTC. It codes for CSVEDPGINYGYTF.

In regard to this clonotype: A clone one base away is much larger, so this may be a read error. The chain is built from TRBV5-4 and TRBJ1-3, with 8 bases identical to TRBD1. CDR3 length: 14 residues. The germline gives CDR1 SGHNT, CDR2 YYREEE (reference sequence). The CDR3 nucleotides read TGTGCCAGCAGCGCAGGGGGCTCTGGAGACACCATATATTTT. Encoded protein: CASSAGGSGDTIYF.

At least ten counts were recorded for this clonotype. The chain employs TRBV20-1 and TRBJ2-3, with TRBD2 matching over 8 bases. The CDR3 has 15 amino acids. Germline loops: CDR1 DFQATT, CDR2 SNEGSKA (reference sequence). With 1 base clipped from V and 3 bases from J, the junction kept 6 bases outside the gene matches. CDR3 amino acids: CSARARLAGTDTQYF. The CDR3 DNA reads TGCAGTGCTAGAGCCAGGCTAGCGGGTACAGATACGCAGTATTTT.